This T cell receptor (beta chain) appears in the sequencing data of a study of PD-1 blockade in mismatch repair-deficient tumors. Study observations and caveats: Tumor-resident clones, often undetectable pretreatment in blood, expanded then contracted after pembrolizumab.

With respect to this clone: No antigen is known for it.

Sequencing was performed with immunoSEQ multiplex PCR; in TCRdb, only in-frame clones are kept and a portion is missing. The sample shows approximately 15,000 clones, 84% of them seen only once. The germline gives CDR1 SGHVS, CDR2 FNYEAQ. This CDR3 has 18 amino acids. V was pared by 5 bases and J by 5 bases, with 10 bases of the junction left unmatched. Time point specified: 10-day in vitro stimulation with candidate neoantigen peptide 5. PCR or immunohistochemistry showed mismatch repair deficiency in every enrolled patient. A roughly nine-day in vitro culture was run per each of seven reactive peptides. A no-peptide control culture served as baseline for clone fold changes.

The chain couples TRBV7-6 to TRBJ2-1, with 15 bases that match TRBD2. The sequence came from an adult with mismatch repair-deficient cancer. The sample consisted of cells cultured in vitro, taken from a patient treated with pembrolizumab. The CDR3 here is CASSPGTSGRTTNNEQFF. The CDR3 bases are TGTGCCAGCAGCCCCGGGACTAGCGGGAGGACCACAAACAATGAGCAGTTCTTC.